This TCR beta chain derives from a study of blood T cell repertoires in COVID-19. The CDR3 length is 19 residues. Germline V gives CDR1 SGDLS, CDR2 YYNGEE. The V and J ends lost 0 bases and 1 base, in that order; junction bases with no gene match: 12. Repertoires were generated with immunoSEQ multiplex PCR, while TCRdb's copy carries only in-frame clones and drops some. The sample yields fewer than 200,000 clones, about 86% seen once. Sequenced input: peripheral blood. V and J are TRBV9 and TRBJ2-2, with 7 nucleotides matching TRBD2. The receptor's source is a man aged 50 or older with active or convalescent COVID-19. The CDR3 protein is CASSVVGGGASGNTGELFF. The CDR3, as DNA: TGTGCCAGCAGCGTAGTTGGGGGAGGGGCGTCGGGGAACACCGGGGAGCTGTTTTTT.